This TCR beta chain was retrieved from a study of cytomegalovirus exposure and HLA in healthy donors. CDR3 length: 13 residues. Trimming shortened V by 0 bases and J by 13 bases, and 11 bases separated the two germline ends. Germline CDR1 reads SGHRS; CDR2 reads YFSETQ. Here immunoSEQ multiplex PCR was the method, and the copy in TCRdb shows in-frame clones only, minus some. The profile shows some 150,000 clones, about 86% of them singletons. Sequenced material: PBMCs. The source is a human donor in good health. The J gene is TRBJ1-6, the V gene TRBV5-1; D might be TRBD1 (5 bases). The chain's CDR3 is CASSLAAGRPLHF. Written as DNA, the CDR3 is TGCGCCAGCAGCTTGGCCGCAGGGAGGCCCCTCCACTTT.